This TCR beta chain was sequenced in a study of shared clonotypes between healthy human individuals (dated by TCRdb to the early 2020s). Broadly, across the study: Two women and three men aged 18 to 49 years were included in the cohort. To estimate repertoire size and how much clonotypes are shared between individuals, the study performed deep sequencing of blood TCR repertoires from 4 to 6 healthy adults. Per donor, three plates each were used for CD4 naive and CD4 memory, two for CD8 naive, and one for CD8 memory. To increase sequencing depth and limit assay-specific biases, different laboratories used diverse techniques to prepare libraries and sequence TCR repertoires. Between about 0.8 and 9 billion PBMCs per donor were obtained by leukapheresis. Results the study describes overall, beyond this receptor: The small number of donors limited the genetic and exposure-history diversity represented. Roughly 5% of naive CD4, around 3.5% of naive CD8, 2% to 2.5% of memory CD4, and 0.35% to 0.5% of memory CD8 clonotypes were shared across a few donors. Only blood was sampled, and tissue TCR repertoires likely differ from those in blood. Pairwise subsampling led to the expectation that sequencing depth would affect the degree of clonotype sharing among donors. Incomplete sequencing was indicated by rarefaction of sorted-subset datasets, despite the large sequencing depth. Compared with non-shared clonotypes, the clonotypes found in all four sorted-subset donors had higher generation probabilities. Larger estimated clonotype richness was generally found for naive subsets than for memory subsets.

On this clone itself: The target of this receptor is not known. It has no much larger one-base neighbor in the sample; base qualities were not kept.

Spanning cysteine to phenylalanine, the CDR3 consists of 15 amino acids. The retained sequence is limited to the CDR3, 45 bases, with the frame set at the first base. Trimming removed 3 bases from V and 4 bases from J, leaving 16 bases between the germline ends. CDR1 and CDR2 (SGDLS, YYNGEE) derive from the germline V gene. Using the deep immunoSEQ assay, TCR CDR3 regions were amplified from genomic DNA by multiplex PCR. Genomic DNA extracted from each cell subset was distributed evenly over all wells of several immunoSEQ 96-well plates, and each plate served as one replicate. For sorted subsets, each replicate PCR was loaded with about 0.2 ug genomic DNA, equivalent to roughly 30,000 T cell genomes. Purified libraries were quantified with a Qubit 3.0 fluorometer, sized on a Bioanalyzer 2100, and re-quantified with the KAPA Library Quantification kit. Every immunoSEQ 96-well plate was sequenced on a separate single-read 150-cycle Illumina NextSeq 550 flow cell. The authors' pipeline ran thus. Because the immunoSEQ output held only junctional sequences and lacked quality scores, the filtering could not match the filtering applied to full-length reads. Sequences were annotated with PyIR, a Python wrapper for IgBLAST v1.9, using IMGT germline references to assign V/J genes and CDR3. Any read was removed if the V/J assignment was weak (E-value above 1e-6), the CDR3 was missing, or the read contained stop codons, out-of-frame junctions, or ambiguous translated residues. A V3J clonotype was defined by an identical inferred V gene, J gene, and CDR3 amino acid sequence. To compute the percentage overlap between repertoires, the number of shared unique clonotypes was divided by the size of the smaller repertoire. RTK rarefaction, the Chao1 estimator, and Recon v2.1 estimates of unobserved clonotypes were used to assess repertoire richness. For all TCRbeta clonotypes obtained by the gDNA method from four donors, generation probabilities were computed with OLGA. Entries here come from immuneACCESS through TCRdb and include only in-frame sequences with V and J called. Some clones fail to appear in such tables; in the studies checked, an unresolved V gene covers under half of the shortfall, and the cause of the remainder is unknown. V and J calls and clone size are copied from that table; D and trimming were computed from the DNA. The sample table contains about 650,000 clones; only one count was recorded for 95% of them. Around 0.11% of the sample rests with the top ten.

CD8 naive samples were CD45RO-negative cells positively selected for CCR7, giving a CD45RA+CCR7+ population that excluded TemRA cells. The donors were healthy, HIV-negative adults with no recently reported acute infections or vaccinations. All donors were Caucasian adults living in Nashville, Tennessee, USA. Blood was obtained by leukapheresis, after which PBMCs were separated by Ficoll-Histopaque density gradient centrifugation and cryopreserved in liquid nitrogen vapor phase. Analytical flow cytometry was used to check the purity and quantity of every magnetically sorted T cell population. Genomic DNA was isolated from every sorted fraction and measured by UV absorbance on a Nanodrop 2000c.

The chain was built from TRBV9 and TRBJ1-2; matching of 5 bases hints at TRBD1 as the D gene. Sample: naive CD8+ T cells sorted from blood. The cell subset or site label, read with the paper, signifies: CD45RA+CCR7+. The TCR originated in a woman in her 30s in good health. The CDR3 in this case is CASSGMGRTSYGYTF. The DNA sequence follows: TGTGCCAGCAGCGGGATGGGACGGACTTCCTATGGCTACACCTTC. The reference TRBV9 and TRBJ1-2 proteins fill in what lies around the CDR3, so the full variable domain reads DSGVTQTPKHLITATGQRVTLRCSPRSGDLSVYWYQQSLDQGLQFLIQYYNGEERAKGNILERFSAQQFPDLHSELNLSSLELGDSALYFCASSGMGRTSYGYTFGSGTRLTVV.